The 29 T cell receptor beta chains in this list originate from one sample, sequenced in a study of technical replicates of blood from a handful of donors (TCRdb year 2017). Receptor amplification or capture employed the immunoSEQ multiplex PCR assay. Imported from immuneACCESS, the table was reduced by TCRdb to in-frame sequences with V and J called. These copies leave out some clones; in studies compared against another copy, an unresolved V gene accounts for under half, and the cause of the remainder is not known. For this sample there are some 80,000 clones; approximately 97% appear just once. Approximately 0.18% of the sample comes from the top ten. Sequenced: T cells isolated from PBMCs. The origin of the receptors is a human donor in good health.

V gene TRBV5-1 combines with J gene TRBJ2-7, with D tentatively TRBD2 (7 bases). The CDR3 is made up of 15 amino acids. V lost 2 bases, J lost 1 base, and 13 bases lay in between. Germline lookup yields CDR1 SGHRS and CDR2 YFSETQ. The chain's CDR3 is CASSLSGGSSYEQYF. The CDR3 DNA reads as TGCGCCAGCAGCTTATCGGGGGGCAGTTCCTACGAGCAGTACTTC. Supplemented by reference TRBV5-1 and TRBJ2-7, the full variable domain reads KAGVTQTPRYLIKTRGQQVTLSCSPISGHRSVSWYQQTPGQGLQFLFEYFSETQRNKGNFPGRFSGRQFSNSRSEMNVSTLELGDSALYLCASSLSGGSSYEQYFGPGTRLTVT.

V usage is TRBV28 and J usage is TRBJ2-5; 9 nucleotides align to TRBD2. The V gene end was trimmed by 8 bases and the J gene end by 3 bases; junction bases not matched to a gene: 4. Looked up from germline, CDR1 is MDHEN and CDR2 is SYDVKM. The CDR3 has 13 residues. CDR3 sequence reads: CASHGTSKETQYF. The CDR3 coding sequence is TGTGCCAGCCACGGGACTAGCAAAGAGACCCAGTACTTC. Variable domain in full (rest from reference TRBV28 and TRBJ2-5): DVKVTQSSRYLVKRTGEKVFLECVQDMDHENMFWYRQDPGLGLRLIYFSYDVKMKEKGDIPEGYSVSREKKERFSLILESASTNQTSMYLCASHGTSKETQYFGPGTRLLVL.

This clone appeared a single time. This chain uses TRBV5-1 with TRBJ1-1; unclear D gene. The CDR3 extends over 15 amino acids. Germline-derived CDR1 and CDR2 are SGHRS and YFSETQ. The V gene lost 4 bases and the J gene lost 2 bases, with 15 bases spanning the gap. Written as DNA, the CDR3 is TGCGCCAGCAGCCCCACACCAGGCTTTAACACTGAAGCTTTCTTT. Translated, it gives CASSPTPGFNTEAFF.

CDR3 amino acids: CASSLTGQGPYGYTF. In DNA, the CDR3 is TGCGCCAGCAGCCTGACGGGACAGGGTCCCTATGGCTACACCTTC. The rearrangement joins TRBV5-1 to TRBJ1-2, with 9 nucleotides matching TRBD1. This CDR3 has 15 amino acids. Trimming took 4 bases from V and 4 from J; bases not matched to a gene: 8. The germline gives CDR1 SGHRS, CDR2 YFSETQ. The variable domain in full, with the rest retrieved from reference TRBV5-1 and TRBJ1-2, is KAGVTQTPRYLIKTRGQQVTLSCSPISGHRSVSWYQQTPGQGLQFLFEYFSETQRNKGNFPGRFSGRQFSNSRSEMNVSTLELGDSALYLCASSLTGQGPYGYTFGSGTRLTVV.

The chain employs TRBV5-1 and TRBJ1-1; D is possibly TRBD1 (6 bases). Per the germline V gene, CDR1 is SGHRS and CDR2 is YFSETQ. The CDR3 loop spans 13 amino acids. Trimming cost V 6 bases and J 3 bases, with 12 bases left between them. This chain's CDR3 is CASNTQGHTEAFF. As DNA, the CDR3 is TGCGCCAGCAACACACAGGGCCACACTGAAGCTTTCTTT.

V and J are TRBV30 and TRBJ1-1; the D gene is possibly TRBD1 (6 bases). The CDR3 spans 14 residues. Germline CDR1 is GTSNPN and CDR2 is SVGIG (reference sequence). The V and J ends lost 4 bases and 2 bases respectively, with 14 bases between them. CDR3 sequence: CAWTGGGGNTEAFF. In DNA form, the CDR3 reads TGTGCCTGGACCGGAGGGGGGGGAAACACTGAAGCTTTCTTT.

The chain combines TRBV27 with TRBJ2-2, with 7 bases that match TRBD1. From germline, CDR1 is MNHEY and CDR2 SMNVEV (reference sequence). The CDR3 covers 15 residues. The V and J ends lost 0 bases and 5 bases, in that order; junction bases with no gene match: 3. CDR3: CASSLSKQGTGELFF. As DNA, the CDR3 is TGTGCCAGCAGTTTATCGAAACAGGGGACCGGGGAGCTGTTTTTT.

The CDR3 loop reads CASGLSAGLYNEQFF. CDR3 sequence (DNA): TGTGCTAGTGGTTTATCGGCAGGGCTCTACAATGAGCAGTTCTTC. This chain uses TRBV12-5 with TRBJ2-1, with a possible D match to TRBD1 (5 bases). The V and J ends lost 3 bases and 3 bases respectively, with 12 bases between them. Germline loops: CDR1 LGHNT, CDR2 FRNRAP. The CDR3 is 15 residues long. Based on the CDR3 plus reference TRBV12-5 and TRBJ2-1, the full variable domain is DARVTQTPRHKVTEMGQEVTMRCQPILGHNTVFWYRQTMMQGLELLAYFRNRAPLDDSGMPKDRFSAEMPDATLATLKIQPSEPRDSAVYFCASGLSAGLYNEQFFGPGTRLTVL.

The chain combines TRBV5-6 with TRBJ1-5; weak D call: TRBD1 (5 bases). V lost 4 bases, J lost 5 bases, and 7 bases lay in between. The germline CDR1 and CDR2 sequences are SGHDT and YYEEEE. This CDR3 is 12 amino acids long. The CDR3 protein is CASSTRDQPQHF. In DNA form, the CDR3 reads TGTGCCAGCAGCACCAGGGATCAGCCCCAGCATTTT.

The chain employs TRBV28 and TRBJ2-3; 10 positions match TRBD1. This CDR3 has 15 amino acids. V was pared by 4 bases and J by 2 bases, with 3 bases of the junction left unmatched. Germline CDR1 and CDR2: MDHEN and SYDVKM. The CDR3 protein is CASSSDRGATDTQYF. The CDR3, as DNA: TGTGCCAGCAGTTCGGACAGGGGGGCCACAGATACGCAGTATTTT.

This chain connects TRBV10-3 to TRBJ1-2; D ambiguous. CDR3 size: 12 residues. The V end lost 2 bases, the J end lost 6 bases, and 7 bases lay between the germline ends. The V gene's germline CDR1 is ENHRY and CDR2 SYGVKD. CDR3 sequence (DNA): TGTGCCATCAGTGAGACAGTCGATGGCTACACCTTC. Protein: CAISETVDGYTF.

This chain uses TRBV2 with TRBJ2-5; 8 bases fit TRBD1. This CDR3 spans 14 amino acids. V lost 3 bases and J lost 5; bases outside the gene matches: 5. Germline V gives CDR1 SNHLY, CDR2 FYNNEI. CDR3 residues: CASSEDRVGETQYF. The CDR3 bases are TGTGCCAGCAGTGAGGACAGGGTGGGGGAGACCCAGTACTTC.

This rearrangement joins TRBV11-2 to TRBJ1-4; 10 bases line up with TRBD1. The CDR3 length is 14 residues. Trimming removed 5 bases from V and 5 bases from J; junction bases left unmatched: 2. In germline, CDR1 is SGHAT, CDR2 FQNNGV. The CDR3, as DNA: TGTGCCAGCAGCCGGACAGGGGGAAATGAAAAACTGTTTTTT. Translation: CASSRTGGNEKLFF.

This clone appeared once. This chain links TRBV5-5 with TRBJ1-1, with TRBD1 matching 9 bases. J lost 5 bases, V lost 3 bases, and 2 bases had no gene match. In germline, CDR1 is SGHKS, CDR2 YYEKEE (reference sequence). This CDR3 has 13 amino acids. CDR3 loop: CASSWDRVTEAFF. DNA for the CDR3: TGTGCCAGCAGCTGGGACAGGGTGACTGAAGCTTTCTTT. The entire variable domain, with the rest obtained from reference TRBV5-5 and TRBJ1-1, is as follows: DAGVTQSPTHLIKTRGQQVTLRCSPISGHKSVSWYQQVLGQGPQFIFQYYEKEERGRGNFPDRFSARQFPNYSSELNVNALLLGDSALYLCASSWDRVTEAFFGQGTRLTVV.

The chain combines TRBV28 with TRBJ2-1; a possible D gene is TRBD1 (5 bases). Trimming pared 8 bases from V and 5 bases from J, leaving 13 bases between. The germline V gene has CDR1 MDHEN and CDR2 SYDVKM. CDR3 length: 13 amino acids. CDR3 amino acids: CASCSGANNEQFF. In DNA, the CDR3 is TGTGCCAGCTGCAGTGGGGCGAACAATGAGCAGTTCTTC.

The rearrangement links TRBV20-1 to TRBJ1-6, with D maybe TRBD1 (6 bases). The CDR3 loop spans 11 amino acids. CDR1 and CDR2 from the germline V gene are DFQATT and SNEGSKA (reference sequence). The CDR3 sequence: CIMDRNSPLHF. CDR3 coding DNA: TGCATTATGGACAGAAATTCACCCCTCCACTTT.

V and J are TRBV28 and TRBJ1-1, with 10 bases that match TRBD1. This CDR3 contains 17 residues. V was clipped by 6 bases and J by 1 base; unmatched bases: 11. Germline V gives CDR1 MDHEN, CDR2 SYDVKM. The CDR3 loop is CASSETTGTGENTEAFF. The CDR3 nucleotides are TGTGCCAGCAGCGAAACAACCGGGACAGGGGAGAACACTGAAGCTTTCTTT.

This chain joins TRBV5-4 and TRBJ1-2, with a weak D call TRBD1 (6 bases). The germline CDR1 and CDR2 sequences are SGHNT and YYREEE (reference sequence). Between the trimmed V and J ends, which lost 4 bases and 8 bases, there was a span of 18 bases. The CDR3 length is 14 residues. CDR3 region: CASSPGGPQRGYTF. Here the CDR3 DNA reads TGTGCCAGCAGCCCCGGGGGGCCCCAGCGAGGCTACACCTTC.

This clone appeared a single time. The chain links TRBV7-3 to TRBJ1-1, with D perhaps TRBD1 (5 bases). Trimming took off 2 bases at V and 1 base at J, with 8 bases between the two ends. The length of the CDR3 is 14 residues. Germline-derived CDR1 and CDR2 are SGHTA and FQGTGA. As DNA, the CDR3 is TGTGCCAGCAGCTTATTAGGGGAGAACACTGAAGCTTTCTTT. Amino acids: CASSLLGENTEAFF.

The chain combines TRBV13 with TRBJ2-3; D may be TRBD2 (6 bases). CDR1 is PRHDT, CDR2 FYEKMQ, per germline (reference sequence). The CDR3 has 15 amino acids. Trimming stripped 0 bases from V and 6 bases from J, with 13 bases between. The CDR3 loop is CASSLGSGFLDTQYF. In nucleotides, the CDR3 is TGTGCCAGCAGCTTAGGGAGCGGGTTCCTCGATACGCAGTATTTT.

The chain is built from TRBV2 and TRBJ2-6; no definite D call. The CDR3 runs to 14 residues. The germline V and J ends were trimmed by 3 bases and 0 bases, with 3 bases remaining between them. Germline V gene sequence: CDR1 SNHLY, CDR2 FYNNEI. CDR3 protein: CASSESSGANVLTF. CDR3 nucleotides: TGTGCCAGCAGTGAGAGCTCTGGGGCCAACGTCCTGACTTTC.

The chain joins TRBV15 to TRBJ2-5; 7 bases map to TRBD2. The CDR3 sequence is 14 residues long. Looked up from germline, CDR1 is LNHNV and CDR2 is YYDKDF (reference sequence). Unmatched junction bases numbered 1, after V lost 1 base and J lost 2 bases. The CDR3 bases are TGTGCCACCAGCAGAGGGACTAGACAAGAGACCCAGTACTTC. The encoded protein is CATSRGTRQETQYF. The full variable domain, in which reference TRBV15 and TRBJ2-5 provide the parts outside the CDR3, is DAMVIQNPRYQVTQFGKPVTLSCSQTLNHNVMYWYQQKSSQAPKLLFHYYDKDFNNEADTPDNFQSRRPNTSFCFLDIRSPGLGDTAMYLCATSRGTRQETQYFGPGTRLLVL.

V and J are TRBV7-2 and TRBJ2-7, with TRBD2 as a possible D gene (7 bases). This CDR3 is built from 16 residues. V was clipped by 5 bases and J by 4 bases, with 21 bases between them. The germline CDR1 and CDR2 sequences are SGHTA and FQGNSA. The CDR3 here is CASSPFGGREGYEQYF. The CDR3 region has the DNA TGTGCCAGCAGCCCATTCGGGGGCAGGGAGGGTTACGAGCAGTACTTC.

As for this clone: One end of the junction does not line up with germline, which may come from a read error. This chain connects TRBV28 to TRBJ1-5; D gene uncertain. The germline V gene has CDR1 MDHEN and CDR2 SYDVKM. There are 12 residues in the CDR3. The CDR3 DNA is TGTGCCAGCGGTTTAGGAGGTCAGCCCCAGCATTTT. Translated: CASGLGGQPQHF.

This chain joins TRBV4-1 and TRBJ1-1; 8 bases match TRBD1. Germline V gene data show CDR1 as MGHRA and CDR2 as YSYEKL. The V gene end was trimmed by 1 base and the J gene end by 5 bases; junction bases not matched to a gene: 12. The CDR3 consists of 17 residues. The CDR3 is CASSQGPGGEVGTEAFF. The CDR3 DNA sequence: TGCGCCAGCAGCCAAGGGCCAGGGGGCGAGGTCGGGACTGAAGCTTTCTTT.

V and J are TRBV29-1 and TRBJ2-5; tentative D call: TRBD2 (6 bases). The CDR3 is made up of 14 amino acids. V was shortened by 4 bases and J by 6 bases, with 18 bases between the two germline ends. Germline CDR1 reads SQVTM; CDR2 reads ANQGSEA. The CDR3 region is CSVVVFLGRQTQYF. DNA of the CDR3: TGCAGCGTTGTTGTGTTTTTAGGGAGGCAGACCCAGTACTTC.

This clone was seen just once. This chain joins TRBV5-4 and TRBJ2-3; perhaps TRBD2 as D (5 bases). This CDR3 is 16 amino acids long. V gave up 6 bases and J gave up 1 base, with 18 bases separating them. From germline, CDR1 is SGHNT and CDR2 YYREEE (reference sequence). The CDR3 loop reads CASTSETDSGTDTQYF. For the CDR3, the DNA is TGTGCCAGCACCAGTGAGACGGACTCCGGCACAGATACGCAGTATTTT.

About this clone itself: Other DNA sequences in the sample encode the same CDR3. The gene calls are TRBV18 and TRBJ2-5, with D possibly being TRBD2 (5 bases). The V end was cut by 3 bases, the J end by 2 bases, with 7 bases between. Germline V gene lookup returns CDR1 KGHSH and CDR2 LQKENI. The CDR3 extends over 13 amino acids. CDR3 bases: TGTGCCAGCTCACCCCCGGGGCAAGAGACCCAGTACTTC. This encodes CASSPPGQETQYF.

The chain joins TRBV27 to TRBJ2-7, with 7 bases identical to TRBD2. Germline lookup yields CDR1 MNHEY and CDR2 SMNVEV (reference sequence). CDR3 length equals 12 residues. The J segment lost 7 bases and the V segment lost 4 bases, leaving 4 bases of the junction unmatched. Here the CDR3 DNA reads TGTGCCAGCAGTTCGGGTAGCGGGGAGCAGTACTTC. The encoded protein is CASSSGSGEQYF.